Each of the 32 T cell receptor beta chains below was sequenced from the same sample in a study of OX40 agonist ivuxolimab in advanced cancers. Sequenced by immunoSEQ multiplex PCR; TCRdb stores in-frame clones only, minus some. The sample holds tens of thousands of clones; approximately 92% are singletons and the top ten take under 0.35%. Sequenced material: CD4+ or CD8+ T cells sorted from blood, taken in a trial of the OX40 agonist ivuxolimab. The receptors were gathered from an adult with an advanced solid tumor such as melanoma, head and neck, liver or kidney cancer.

This clone appeared a few times. The V and J genes are TRBV19 and TRBJ1-6; D is unclear. The germline CDR1 and CDR2 sequences are LNHDA and SQIVND (reference sequence). V dropped 7 bases and J dropped 8 bases, with 18 bases sitting between them. There are 15 residues in the CDR3. This chain's CDR3 is CASKGPAMGYSPLHF. The CDR3 region has the DNA TGTGCCAGTAAGGGCCCGGCCATGGGGTATTCACCCCTCCACTTT.

V usage is TRBV15 and J usage is TRBJ2-6, with D tentatively TRBD1 or TRBD2 (5 bases each). From germline, CDR1 is LNHNV and CDR2 YYDKDF (reference sequence). The CDR3 has 18 amino acids. V lost 4 bases and J 2 bases, leaving 18 bases between the germline ends. CDR3 protein: CATSNRGGFIPGANVLTF. CDR3 DNA sequence: TGTGCCACCAGCAATCGTGGGGGTTTTATCCCTGGGGCCAACGTCCTGACTTTC.

For this clone: In the same sample, other DNA sequences code for this CDR3. V usage is TRBV2 and J usage is TRBJ1-1; D might be TRBD1 (5 bases). The CDR3 totals 13 residues. Germline V lookup: CDR1 SNHLY, CDR2 FYNNEI. V was shortened by 8 bases and J by 0 bases, with 10 bases between the two germline ends. The DNA of the CDR3 is TGTGCCAGCGGGGGACGGATGAACACTGAAGCTTTCTTT. Encoded protein: CASGGRMNTEAFF.

The V call is TRBV19, the J call TRBJ2-2, with 7 bases lining up with TRBD2. This CDR3 has 15 amino acids. V lost 7 bases and J lost 4; bases outside the gene matches: 9. Germline V gene data show CDR1 as LNHDA and CDR2 as SQIVND (reference sequence). CDR3 in amino acids: CASTVGGAPTGELFF. CDR3 in DNA: TGTGCCAGTACCGTGGGAGGGGCCCCCACCGGGGAGCTGTTTTTT.

The chain combines TRBV4-2 with TRBJ2-1; D ambiguous. Germline CDR1 is LGHNA and CDR2 is YNFKEQ. Between the trimmed V and J ends, which lost 0 bases and 12 bases, there was a span of 9 bases. The CDR3 contains 12 residues. The CDR3 nucleotides are TGTGCCAGCAGCCAAGACGAAAAGGGGCAGTTCTTC. Translated, it gives CASSQDEKGQFF.

The count of this clone is one. The chain employs TRBV18 and TRBJ1-2, with D unclear. Germline CDR1 KGHSH, CDR2 LQKENI. Deletions cut 3 bases from V and 4 bases from J, with 9 bases between. The CDR3 has 13 amino acids. CDR3 sequence: CASSPGRAYGYTF. CDR3 sequence (DNA): TGTGCCAGCTCACCGGGAAGGGCCTATGGCTACACCTTC.

This chain joins TRBV14 and TRBJ2-7, with 7 nucleotides matching TRBD1. Germline loops: CDR1 SGHDN, CDR2 FVKESK. The CDR3 is 15 residues long. V shed 1 base and J 0 bases; nucleotides not matched to a gene: 3. The DNA for the CDR3 is TGTGCCAGCAGCCAAGGGGCAGGGGGCTCCTACGAGCAGTACTTC. Protein product: CASSQGAGGSYEQYF.

V usage is TRBV7-2 and J usage is TRBJ2-3, with 10 bases lining up with TRBD2. V dropped 1 base and J dropped 6; count of bases not matched to a gene: 7. This CDR3 spans 16 amino acids. Germline V gene data show CDR1 as SGHTA and CDR2 as FQGNSA. For the CDR3, the DNA is TGTGCCAGCAGCTTAGTATCTAGCGGGAGAGGTGATACGCAGTATTTT. It translates to CASSLVSSGRGDTQYF.

The chain uses TRBV18 and TRBJ1-1; TRBD1 might be the D (6 bases). Per the germline V gene, CDR1 is KGHSH and CDR2 is LQKENI. The CDR3 loop spans 14 amino acids. Between the trimmed V and J ends, which lost 1 base and 6 bases, there was a span of 12 bases. CDR3 sequence reads: CASSPQGHAAEAFF. Written as DNA, the CDR3 is TGTGCCAGCTCACCACAGGGACACGCGGCTGAAGCTTTCTTT.

V usage is TRBV5-1 and J usage is TRBJ1-6, with D perhaps matching TRBD1 (6 bases). Trimming pared 5 bases from V and 7 bases from J, leaving 16 bases between. Germline assignment: CDR1 SGHRS and CDR2 YFSETQ. CDR3 length: 15 residues. The CDR3 region is CASRGLDRTNSPLHF. CDR3 DNA sequence: TGCGCCAGCAGGGGCCTCGACAGGACAAATTCACCCCTCCACTTT. The full variable domain, with the rest looked up from reference TRBV5-1 and TRBJ1-6, is KAGVTQTPRYLIKTRGQQVTLSCSPISGHRSVSWYQQTPGQGLQFLFEYFSETQRNKGNFPGRFSGRQFSNSRSEMNVSTLELGDSALYLCASRGLDRTNSPLHFGNGTRLTVT.

This chain connects TRBV6-5 to TRBJ1-2, with a possible D match to TRBD1 (5 bases). Trimming cost V 4 bases and J 4 bases, with 10 bases left between them. The CDR3 contains 13 residues. Germline V gene sequence: CDR1 MNHEY, CDR2 SVGAGI. This CDR3 reads CASSSGGIYGYTF. In nucleotides, the CDR3 is TGTGCCAGCAGTTCCGGGGGAATCTATGGCTACACCTTC.

This sequence joins TRBV11-1 and TRBJ2-7; no definite D call. CDR1 and CDR2 (germline): SGHAT, FQDESV (reference sequence). V lost 2 bases and J 0 bases, leaving 8 bases between the germline ends. CDR3 length: 14 amino acids. The DNA of the CDR3 is TGTGCCAGCAGCTTATGGACCCGCTCCTACGAGCAGTACTTC. Translation: CASSLWTRSYEQYF.

To note about this clone: The junction departs from the called germline gene at one end, perhaps through a read error. V usage is TRBV20-1 and J usage is TRBJ1-1; no clear D gene. Germline lookup yields CDR1 DFQATT and CDR2 SNEGSKA (reference sequence). The CDR3 has 11 residues. The CDR3 DNA is TGCAGTGCCCCCTGGAACGCTGAAGCTTTCTTT. Translated: CSAPWNAEAFF.

V is TRBV7-9 and J is TRBJ2-7; 8 nucleotides align to TRBD2. The CDR3 contains 16 residues. Germline V CDR1 and CDR2: SEHNR, FQNEAQ (reference sequence). V was pared by 5 bases and J by 6 bases, with 15 bases of the junction left unmatched. CDR3 residues: CASSPREGQPRGEQYF. The CDR3 coding sequence is TGTGCCAGCAGCCCTCGGGAGGGGCAGCCTAGGGGCGAGCAGTACTTC.

This clone was counted once. The chain links TRBV5-1 to TRBJ2-1; the D gene is possibly TRBD2 (6 bases). V was cut by 1 base and J by 8 bases, with 19 bases left in between. The germline CDR1 and CDR2 sequences are SGHRS and YFSETQ. The CDR3 covers 16 residues. The CDR3 DNA sequence: TGCGCCAGCAGCTTGCTCGCGACTAGTAAGGTCTATGAGCAGTTCTTC. Translating it yields CASSLLATSKVYEQFF.

As concerns this clone: The same CDR3 also results from other DNA sequences found in this sample. This chain connects TRBV18 to TRBJ1-3; tentative D call: TRBD1 (6 bases). CDR1 is KGHSH, CDR2 LQKENI, per germline. CDR3 size: 15 residues. V was clipped by 3 bases and J by 0 bases, with 9 bases between them. CDR3 sequence: CASSPTGSSGNTIYF. The CDR3 coding sequence is TGTGCCAGCTCACCTACAGGGAGCTCTGGAAACACCATATATTTT.

The CDR3: CASSLEQGAPRGGYTF. CDR3 bases: TGTGCCAGCAGCTTAGAACAGGGGGCTCCGAGGGGCGGCTACACCTTC. The chain recombines TRBV7-2 with TRBJ1-2; 9 nucleotides line up with TRBD1. The CDR3 loop spans 16 amino acids. The V gene's germline CDR1 is SGHTA and CDR2 FQGNSA. The V segment lost 1 base and the J segment 8 bases; nucleotides outside the gene matches: 11.

This chain links TRBV19 with TRBJ2-3; D unresolved. In germline, CDR1 is LNHDA, CDR2 SQIVND (reference sequence). The V end was cut by 4 bases, the J end by 2 bases, with 7 bases between. The length of the CDR3 is 13 residues. CDR3 coding DNA: TGTGCCAGTAGTAGAGTTTACACAGATACGCAGTATTTT. This translates into CASSRVYTDTQYF. The full variable domain, its missing parts supplied by reference TRBV19 and TRBJ2-3, is DGGITQSPKYLFRKEGQNVTLSCEQNLNHDAMYWYRQDPGQGLRLIYYSQIVNDFQKGDIAEGYSVSREKKESFPLTVTSAQKNPTAFYLCASSRVYTDTQYFGPGTRLTVL.

A remark on this clone: The identical CDR3 is also encoded by other nucleotide sequences in the sample. This chain uses TRBV7-2 with TRBJ2-7, with D maybe TRBD2 (6 bases). The length of the CDR3 is 14 residues. V was shortened by 2 bases and J by 1 base, with 9 bases between the two germline ends. Per germline, CDR1 SGHTA and CDR2 FQGNSA. The chain's CDR3 is CASSLSGSSYEQYF. The CDR3 bases are TGTGCCAGCAGCTTATCCGGGAGTTCCTACGAGCAGTACTTC.

This chain joins TRBV2 and TRBJ1-5, with no clear D. The CDR3 has 14 amino acids. The V and J ends lost 0 bases and 9 bases respectively, with 12 bases between them. The germline gives CDR1 SNHLY, CDR2 FYNNEI. CDR3 DNA sequence: TGTGCCAGCAGTGAAGCGAAGGGAGGAAGGCCCCAGCATTTT. Protein sequence: CASSEAKGGRPQHF.

The chain employs TRBV4-1 and TRBJ2-4; tentatively, D is TRBD1 or TRBD2 (5 bases each). Trimming stripped 0 bases from V and 5 bases from J, with 14 bases between. In germline, CDR1 is MGHRA, CDR2 YSYEKL. The CDR3 consists of 16 residues. This CDR3 reads CASSQETGPQENIQYF. The CDR3 DNA is TGCGCCAGCAGCCAAGAGACGGGACCCCAGGAAAACATTCAGTACTTC.

The chain links TRBV2 to TRBJ1-6, with a possible D match to TRBD1 (5 bases). This CDR3 has 15 amino acids. Trimming stripped 5 bases from V and 5 bases from J, with 13 bases between. CDR1 SNHLY and CDR2 FYNNEI come from the germline V gene. CDR3 loop: CASSRQLGNNSPLHF. CDR3 sequence (DNA): TGTGCCAGCAGTCGACAGTTAGGAAATAATTCACCCCTCCACTTT.

The CDR3 is CASSIGPGDGSTNTQYF. The CDR3 nucleotides are TGTGCCAGTAGTATAGGTCCCGGGGACGGCAGCACGAATACGCAGTATTTT. The chain uses TRBV19 and TRBJ2-3, with D perhaps being TRBD1 or TRBD2 (5 bases each). This CDR3 is 17 amino acids long. Germline V gene sequence: CDR1 LNHDA, CDR2 SQIVND (reference sequence). Trimming took off 1 base at V and 7 bases at J, with 21 bases between the two ends. Full variable domain (outside the CDR3, taken from reference TRBV19 and TRBJ2-3): DGGITQSPKYLFRKEGQNVTLSCEQNLNHDAMYWYRQDPGQGLRLIYYSQIVNDFQKGDIAEGYSVSREKKESFPLTVTSAQKNPTAFYLCASSIGPGDGSTNTQYFGPGTRLTVL.

The rearrangement links TRBV30 to TRBJ1-1; the D is unclear. The CDR3 has 15 residues. Trimming cost V 0 bases and J 1 base, with 12 bases left between them. The germline CDR1 and CDR2 sequences are GTSNPN and SVGIG (reference sequence). The CDR3 nucleotides read TGTGCCTGGAGTGTAGGTTGGTCCACGAACACTGAAGCTTTCTTT. It encodes CAWSVGWSTNTEAFF.

V and J are TRBV5-4 and TRBJ1-3; D not resolved. CDR3 length: 13 residues. Germline CDR1 and CDR2: SGHNT and YYREEE (reference sequence). The ends were cut back, 5 bases at V and 2 bases at J, with 8 bases in the middle. DNA for the CDR3: TGTGCCAGCAGTCAGAGAACTGGAAACACCATATATTTT. Translated: CASSQRTGNTIYF.

This chain joins TRBV27 and TRBJ2-3; 7 bases agree with TRBD1. V was pared by 6 bases and J by 2 bases, with 5 bases of the junction left unmatched. Per germline, CDR1 MNHEY and CDR2 SMNVEV (reference sequence). The length of the CDR3 is 14 residues. CDR3: CASRRGPYTDTQYF. In DNA form, the CDR3 reads TGTGCCAGCAGGAGGGGGCCGTACACAGATACGCAGTATTTT.

The CDR3, as DNA: TGTGCCAGCTCACCAGTCAATGTGGTCGGCAGTAGCAATCAGCCCCAGCATTTT. The encoded protein is CASSPVNVVGSSNQPQHF. The chain links TRBV18 to TRBJ1-5; no reliable D call. V was shortened by 2 bases and J by 0 bases, with 17 bases between the two germline ends. The V gene's germline CDR1 is KGHSH and CDR2 LQKENI. The length of the CDR3 is 18 residues.

The rearrangement joins TRBV19 to TRBJ2-5; no reliable D call. CDR1 is LNHDA and CDR2 is SQIVND in the germline V gene (reference sequence). This CDR3 comprises 13 residues. Trimming removed 1 base from V and 3 bases from J, with 6 bases in between. The CDR3 reads CASSIAPKETQYF. The CDR3 DNA sequence: TGTGCCAGTAGTATAGCCCCTAAAGAGACCCAGTACTTC.

This clone was recorded once. The CDR3 nucleotides read TGTGCCAGCATCCCGGCAGGGGTAGTGACTGAAGCTTTCTTT. Protein: CASIPAGVVTEAFF. The chain links TRBV28 to TRBJ1-1, with D perhaps matching TRBD1 (6 bases). The germline V and J ends were trimmed by 7 bases and 5 bases, with 17 bases remaining between them. Germline V CDR1 and CDR2: MDHEN, SYDVKM. CDR3 length: 14 amino acids.

The count of this clone is one. V usage is TRBV2 and J usage is TRBJ1-2, with 8 bases that match TRBD1. The CDR3 runs 13 residues. CDR1 is SNHLY and CDR2 is FYNNEI in the germline V gene. The V gene end was trimmed by 6 bases and the J gene end by 4 bases; junction bases not matched to a gene: 4. The CDR3 loop reads CASREDRVYGYTF. DNA of the CDR3: TGTGCCAGCAGAGAGGACAGGGTCTATGGCTACACCTTC. Supplemented by reference TRBV2 and TRBJ1-2, the full variable domain reads EPEVTQTPSHQVTQMGQEVILRCVPISNHLYFYWYRQILGQKVEFLVSFYNNEISEKSEIFDDQFSVERPDGSNFTLKIRSTKLEDSAMYFCASREDRVYGYTFGSGTRLTVV.

The V gene is TRBV28, the J gene TRBJ1-1; tentatively, D is TRBD1 (6 bases). The CDR3 runs to 15 residues. In germline, CDR1 is MDHEN, CDR2 SYDVKM. Trimming took off 5 bases at V and 5 bases at J, with 18 bases between the two ends. The CDR3 DNA sequence: TGTGCCAGCAGTGGTACAGGGACGGGTGGGACTGAAGCTTTCTTT. Translated, it gives CASSGTGTGGTEAFF.

The gene calls are TRBV7-2 and TRBJ2-4; the D is unclear. Trimming took off 1 base at V and 8 bases at J, with 12 bases between the two ends. CDR3 length: 14 amino acids. Germline V lookup: CDR1 SGHTA, CDR2 FQGNSA. Written as DNA, the CDR3 is TGTGCCAGCAGCTTAGGTCGGGCAGGCCACATTCAGTACTTC. Translated: CASSLGRAGHIQYF.